Described below is a single T cell receptor (beta chain) sequence and its context. The sample holds a few counts of this clone. Its antigen is unknown. No much larger clone is present one base from it, and per-base qualities are unavailable. The cohort comprised 550 to 700 healthy bone marrow donors. At the time of sampling, all cohort members were nominally healthy, though unrecorded immune exposures were likely present. The donor was CMV seronegative and was included in the group of a few hundred seronegative cohort members. Every donor gave a peripheral blood sample, and the peripheral blood mononuclear cells from that sample were used for TCR beta sequencing. The Qiagen DNeasy Blood Extraction Kit was used to extract genomic DNA from the blood cell samples. Receptors were amplified or captured by the immunoSEQ multiplex PCR assay. For the multiplex PCR, a mixture combining 60 forward primers for TCR Vbeta segments and 13 reverse primers for TCR Jbeta segments was used. Amplification of the CDR3 region of rearranged TCR beta genes was performed with a multiplex PCR assay on genomic DNA. Amplified TCR beta libraries were sequenced as 87-base-pair reads on the Illumina HiSeq System. The source study handled its data this way. In a later analysis, around 80 million unique TCR beta chains were counted across the 500 to 850 repertoires, and around 10 million of these chains were shared by at least two donors. Raw reads were error-corrected and collapsed into unique sequences with a nearest-neighbor algorithm that merged closely related sequences to remove PCR and sequencing errors. V, D and J gene segments were assigned by aligning CDR3 sequences to IMGT reference sequences. For a sequence to be retained, at least a six-nucleotide match to both a V gene segment and a J gene segment was required. A rearrangement was called productive if the CDR3 had no stop codons and remained in frame with V and J, and every other rearrangement was called non-productive. CDR3 was defined according to IMGT convention as the region running from the second conserved V-encoded cysteine to the conserved J-encoded phenylalanine. Sequences without an unambiguous match to a single V gene segment were excluded from the earlier analysis of 500 to 700 of the donors. An earlier analysis of a few hundred of the donors classified V segments as functional when productive rearrangements were above 56.7% and as segregating when the standard deviation between donors was above 5%. A statistical classification framework was developed to diagnose cytomegalovirus status using the catalog of TCR beta chain sequences. A later analysis assigned V and J genes by comparing TCR nucleotide sequences with IMGT/GENE-DB human TR gene sequences. In a later analysis, CDR3 sequences and most-parsimonious VDJ recombination scenarios were assigned using the TCRdist pipeline. A later analysis defined each TCR beta chain by its CDR3 amino acid sequence plus V-gene family, and excluded reads lacking a unique V-gene family. A later analysis removed 592 highly shared, low-generation-probability nucleotide sequences to deal with suspected cross-contamination and a sequencing artifact. A later analysis calculated a clonal expansion index for each public chain from normalized within-repertoire ranks of inferred template counts. In a later analysis, generation probabilities were computed with a VDJ recombination model fitted to out-of-frame rearrangements, and the resulting probabilities were checked against IGoR. Hypergeometric tests were used in a later analysis to score TCR-TCR, TCR-HLA and TCR-CMV co-occurrence, with a repertoire-size bias correction applied to the TCR pairs. To estimate false discovery rates, a later analysis permuted the HLA or CMV assignments 20 times. A later analysis grouped co-occurring TCRs with DBSCAN, adding TCRdist sequence similarity when clustering within HLA-allele-positive subsets. Repertoires with fewer than 30,000 or more than 120,000 public chains, plus five repertoires with anomalous nucleotide sharing, were excluded from co-occurrence clustering. The table was pulled from immuneACCESS by TCRdb, which kept in-frame rearrangements only. Such tables lose some clones; where checked, under half of the loss comes from unresolved V genes, and the rest has no known cause. For V, J and clone size, that table is used; D and trimming come from the DNA. This sample has some 95,000 clones in its table, and roughly 77% of those were observed once. About 7.3% of the sample rests with the top ten.

This sample stems from a study of cytomegalovirus exposure and HLA in healthy donors (dated by TCRdb to 2016 to 2017). Background for the entire study: An earlier analysis of under 600 of the donors reported about 250 Gb of sequence data and 117 million unique TCR beta sequences from about 179 million T cells. Approximately 300 gigabases of sequencing data and around 85 million unique TCR sequences made up an early release that covered several hundred HLA-typed donors. The genetic ancestry cluster associated with self-reported Caucasian donors included about 84% of the 350 to 500 genotyped donors. The study aimed to test whether signatures of past pathogen exposure could be identified by cataloging public T cell receptors. The T cell repertoires of around 670 subjects were profiled by immunosequencing and related to cytomegalovirus serostatus. Along with the approximately 620-subject first cohort, a separate validation cohort of over a hundred different subjects was used. The study combined high-throughput TCR immunosequencing, statistical association of individual TCRs with disease status, and machine learning to predict cytomegalovirus infection status. A later analysis re-examined previously published TCR beta repertoires from roughly 650 donors and added high-resolution HLA genotyping to investigate patterns of TCR occurrence. Rather than drawing on any new phenotypic data, the later analysis identified candidate immune exposures from TCR beta sequences and the way those sequences occurred across donors. In an earlier analysis of roughly 580 of the donors, high-throughput TCR beta sequencing was used to judge whether each TCR beta V gene segment behaved as functional or pseudogenic. Donor age, sex, ethnicity and CMV serostatus were compiled alongside the repertoire data. In a later genetic analysis, genome-wide SNP genotypes for about three fifths of the roughly 670 donors were used, and that subset was treated as a discovery cohort. Every discovery cohort repertoire had been produced on one sequencing platform. HLA typing covered class I and class II loci at four-digit resolution. The number of typed donors differed by locus: about 620-630 for A, B, C, DRB1 and DQB1; 522 for DQA1; roughly 600 for DPA1; and some 470 for DPB1. A few DR-DQ haplotypes were treated as single units for association and clustering because of strong linkage in the cohort. Among under 450 genotyped donors of the cohort, an average of around 240,000 unique TCR beta nucleotide sequences were sequenced per donor, approximately 20% of them non-productive. Broad study findings and their caveats: In a later analysis, HLA-associated TCR beta chains were found to be more clonally expanded and to have lower generation probabilities than equally common non-associated chains. A later analysis reported that several top co-occurrence clusters appeared linked to parvovirus B19, influenza, CMV and Epstein-Barr virus. In a later analysis, some 17,000 TCR beta sequences were associated with specific HLA alleles at a false discovery rate of 0.05. Correlated functional status among segregating V segments might be attributable to linkage disequilibrium, but an unknown experimental factor could not be ruled out. An earlier analysis of approximately 500 of the donors showed that most TCR beta V segments appeared in productive rearrangements either about 87% or about 30% of the time, which broadly matched IMGT annotations. For the cohort, immune exposure information was limited to CMV serostatus. A later analysis found that TCR association rates varied across HLA loci, with DRB1 alleles showing the most associated TCRs and HLA-C alleles the fewest. It was suggested by the authors that the approach could potentially be generalized to other disease states and immunological phenotypes. In a later genetic analysis, fewer N-insertions in productive TCRs were reported among donors in an Asian-associated ancestry cluster than the roughly 700-donor mean. A few of the identified cytomegalovirus-associated TCR beta chains were confirmed in vitro to be specific for cytomegalovirus antigens. Assigning TCR associations to individual alleles was difficult when HLA alleles, especially DR and DQ, strongly co-occurred. A further reported finding was that TCR beta sequences accurately predicted the HLA-A and HLA-B alleles for most subjects in the first cohort. This cohort had only TCR beta chains sequenced, and the lack of alpha or paired-chain data limited which features could be detected. Presence/absence analyses assumed roughly uniform sequencing depth across donors, an assumption that may not hold. An association between a missense DCLRE1C variant and V-gene and J-gene trimming of TCR beta chains was found in a later genetic analysis and replicated in an independent cohort. Because counts were too low, some 17 rarely observed V segments, including chromosome 9 orphons, were excluded from the earlier analysis of some 540 of the donors. A cluster of highly shared sequence variants was judged likely to represent a technical artifact of the sequencing pipeline. A total of 150 to 200 TCR beta chains were listed by the study as associated with cytomegalovirus. Because the 87-base-pair reads could not distinguish some IMGT-functional V segments, including TRBV6-2 and TRBV6-3, those segments were excluded. While some public TCRs were present in many individuals, most TCR sequences turned up only very rarely across donors. The classifier was reported to diagnose cytomegalovirus status with high specificity and sensitivity in both the original and validation cohorts. Most CMV-associated TCR beta chains appeared to be HLA-restricted in a later analysis, and the HLA associations seemed to be driven largely by CMV exposure. HLA typing was unavailable for some donors at each locus, so association tests used only the typed subset.

V gives up 5 bases and J gives up 11 bases, and the segment between their germline ends measures 19 bases. CDR1 and CDR2 were assigned from the germline V gene (reference sequence) as LNHDA and SQIVND. The CDR3, cysteine through phenylalanine, is 15 amino acids long. CDR3 DNA only is kept here, 45 bases in frame from base 1. Source material: PBMCs. This TCR was recovered from a man aged 25-45 years in good health and CMV-seronegative. Recombination linked TRBV19 to TRBJ1-6; D gene: possibly TRBD1, on 6 matching bases. The CDR3 region: CASSPLGGRLTPLHF. The DNA reads TGTGCCAGTAGTCCTCTGGGGGGGCGTTTGACACCCCTCCACTTT.